One sample yielded the 11 T cell receptor beta chains listed below, sequenced in a study of cytomegalovirus exposure and HLA in healthy donors. 60 Vbeta and 13 Jbeta primers were used in PCR. TCRdb's copy holds only in-frame clones and misses some; the assay was immunoSEQ multiplex PCR. The repertoire holds some 65,000 clones, with approximately 78% as singletons. Sequencing was done on a sample of PBMCs. The receptors stem from a girl aged 10 to 17 in good health and CMV-seropositive.

V usage is TRBV10-3 and J usage is TRBJ2-5; the match to TRBD2 covers 8 bases. CDR3 length equals 15 residues. V trimming: 4 bases; J trimming: 4 bases; junction bases outside the gene matches: 8. CDR1 is ENHRY and CDR2 is SYGVKD in the germline V gene. CDR3 sequence: CAISGPGGAGETQYF. In DNA form, the CDR3 reads TGTGCCATCAGTGGTCCGGGAGGGGCTGGAGAGACCCAGTACTTC.

V usage is TRBV27 and J usage is TRBJ2-3; a weak D match, TRBD1 (5 bases). Germline loops: CDR1 MNHEY, CDR2 SMNVEV (reference sequence). V lost 7 bases, J lost 3 bases, and 14 bases lay in between. The CDR3 is made up of 14 amino acids. The CDR3 region has the DNA TGTGCCAGCACAGCAAGGGGAACGACAGATACGCAGTATTTT. Its protein product is CASTARGTTDTQYF.

The V call is TRBV5-6, the J call TRBJ2-7, with unresolved D. Trimming took off 4 bases at V and 3 bases at J, with 20 bases between the two ends. Germline loops: CDR1 SGHDT, CDR2 YYEEEE. The CDR3 length is 16 residues. CDR3 sequence (DNA): TGTGCCAGCAGCCGATATTCTACAGCCGGATTCTACGAGCAGTACTTC. Protein: CASSRYSTAGFYEQYF.

The J gene is TRBJ2-1, the V gene TRBV2; maybe TRBD1 (6 bases). V was cut by 7 bases and J by 7 bases, with 17 bases left in between. Germline lookup yields CDR1 SNHLY and CDR2 FYNNEI. The CDR3 is 14 residues long. This chain's CDR3 is CASTTGRVGNEQFF. CDR3 nucleotide sequence: TGTGCCAGCACGACAGGCCGGGTCGGGAATGAGCAGTTCTTC.

V gene TRBV25-1 combines with J gene TRBJ1-5, with unresolved D. V shed 1 base and J shed 0 bases, with 4 bases lying between them. Germline V CDR1 and CDR2: MGHDK, SYGVNS. This CDR3 is 14 amino acids long. CDR3 region: CASSEWASNQPQHF. The CDR3 DNA follows: TGTGCCAGCAGTGAATGGGCTAGCAATCAGCCCCAGCATTTT.

In its sample, this clone was seen once. This rearrangement joins TRBV11-2 to TRBJ1-4; D ambiguous. This CDR3 contains 13 residues. The germline V gene encodes CDR1 SGHAT and CDR2 FQNNGV. The V end lost 1 base, the J end lost 6 bases, and 6 bases lay between the germline ends. The DNA of the CDR3 is TGTGCCAGCAGCTTAGGTACAGATGAAAAACTGTTTTTT. Translated, it gives CASSLGTDEKLFF.

The CDR3 protein is CASSPGTGGLNEQFF. The CDR3 DNA is TGTGCCAGCAGCCCAGGGACAGGGGGCCTCAATGAGCAGTTCTTC. This chain joins TRBV9 and TRBJ2-1; 12 positions agree with TRBD1. Germline CDR1 SGDLS, CDR2 YYNGEE. Losses at the gene ends were 4 bases for V and 6 bases for J; bases not matched to a gene: 5. This CDR3 has 15 amino acids. Drawing the rest from reference TRBV9 and TRBJ2-1, the complete variable domain is DSGVTQTPKHLITATGQRVTLRCSPRSGDLSVYWYQQSLDQGLQFLIQYYNGEERAKGNILERFSAQQFPDLHSELNLSSLELGDSALYFCASSPGTGGLNEQFFGPGTRLTVL.

CDR3: CAWTGASGELFF. The CDR3 nucleotides read TGTGCCTGGACAGGGGCGTCGGGGGAGCTGTTTTTT. This rearrangement joins TRBV30 to TRBJ2-2; perhaps TRBD1 as D (6 bases). Trimming shortened V by 4 bases and J by 8 bases, and 11 bases separated the two germline ends. From germline, CDR1 is GTSNPN and CDR2 SVGIG (reference sequence). The CDR3 totals 12 residues.

The table lists this clone with a few counts. The V and J genes are TRBV6-5 and TRBJ2-1; 8 nucleotides match TRBD1. V was pared by 6 bases and J by 10 bases, with 8 bases of the junction left unmatched. The germline CDR1 and CDR2 sequences are MNHEY and SVGAGI. This CDR3 region has 13 residues. CDR3 sequence reads: CASRTTTGVEQFF. In DNA form, the CDR3 reads TGTGCCAGCAGGACCACGACAGGGGTGGAGCAGTTCTTC.

This rearrangement joins TRBV6-1 to TRBJ2-3, with 7 positions matching TRBD2. The CDR3 covers 12 residues. The germline gives CDR1 MNHNS, CDR2 SASEGT. Germline trimming cut 11 bases from V and 2 bases from J; bases unmatched to any gene: 4. The CDR3: CAGGLSTDTQYF. CDR3 bases: TGTGCCGGGGGACTATCCACAGATACGCAGTATTTT.

The J gene is TRBJ1-1, the V gene TRBV9; 8 bases align to TRBD1. Germline V gives CDR1 SGDLS, CDR2 YYNGEE. Trimming took 5 bases from V and 2 from J; bases not matched to a gene: 2. The length of the CDR3 is 13 residues. Here the CDR3 DNA reads TGTGCCAGCAGAGGACAGGGAAACACTGAAGCTTTCTTT. Translating it yields CASRGQGNTEAFF.